The 26 T cell receptor beta chains below were found in one sample sequenced in a study of shared clonotypes between healthy human individuals. Data came from immunoSEQ multiplex PCR; TCRdb stores just in-frame clones and leaves some out. The sample lists approximately 100,000 clones, roughly two thirds occurring once. Sample: memory CD8+ T cells sorted from blood. Subset noted: CD45RO+ cells pooled with CCR7-negative TemRA cells. The receptors stem from a man aged 25 to 40 in good health.

J is TRBJ2-1 and V is TRBV7-9, with TRBD2 identical over 7 bases. Germline assignment: CDR1 SEHNR and CDR2 FQNEAQ (reference sequence). Losses at the gene ends were 7 bases for V and 8 bases for J; bases not matched to a gene: 23. The CDR3 covers 18 residues. The CDR3 bases are TGTGCCAGCAATCCTAGGGGAGGCTCTAGCGGAGAGGGGTATGAGCAGTTCTTC. Its translation: CASNPRGGSSGEGYEQFF.

This chain uses TRBV28 with TRBJ2-7; TRBD1 matches at 7 bases. Looked up from germline, CDR1 is MDHEN and CDR2 is SYDVKM. V shed 5 bases and J 0 bases; nucleotides not matched to a gene: 7. The CDR3 extends over 15 amino acids. CDR3: CASSPWTGSSYEQYF. As DNA, the CDR3 is TGTGCCAGCAGTCCCTGGACAGGAAGCTCCTACGAGCAGTACTTC.

V is TRBV4-3 and J is TRBJ2-1; D gene uncertain. Looked up from germline, CDR1 is LGHNA and CDR2 is YSLEER. The CDR3 runs to 11 residues. Trimming took off 2 bases at V and 13 bases at J, with 9 bases between the two ends. CDR3 sequence: CASSQSENQFF. As DNA, the CDR3 is TGCGCCAGCAGCCAATCTGAGAACCAGTTCTTC.

A single count supports this clone. The chain combines TRBV6-6 with TRBJ2-7, with 10 positions matching TRBD2. V shed 0 bases, J shed 4 bases, and the junction held 3 bases outside the gene matches. The germline CDR1 and CDR2 sequences are MNHNY and SVGAGI (reference sequence). The CDR3 loop spans 15 amino acids. CDR3 nucleotides: TGTGCCAGCAGTTACTCCCCGGGACTAGCGTACGAGCAGTACTTC. This encodes CASSYSPGLAYEQYF.

This clone is a singleton in its sample. One end of the junction varies from germline; a read error may be responsible. The rearrangement joins TRBV5-1 to TRBJ1-1; 7 nucleotides agree with TRBD1. This CDR3 comprises 16 residues. CDR1 is SGHRS and CDR2 is YFSETQ in the germline V gene. CDR3 DNA sequence: TGCGCCGGCAGCAGCGGGGACAGATTTAAGGACACTGAAGCTTTCTTT. It yields the protein CAGSSGDRFKDTEAFF.

The rearrangement uses TRBV11-3 and TRBJ1-5; perhaps TRBD1 as D (6 bases). The CDR3 sequence is 15 residues long. Germline V gene data show CDR1 as SGHNT and CDR2 as YENEEA. Trimming removed 1 base at V and 6 bases at J, with 13 bases between. The CDR3 loop reads CASSLGVTGFQPQHF. In DNA form, the CDR3 reads TGTGCCAGCAGCTTAGGAGTTACAGGGTTTCAGCCCCAGCATTTT.

This rearrangement joins TRBV6-4 to TRBJ2-1; no clear D. Germline CDR1 is MRHNA and CDR2 is SNTAGT. The CDR3 totals 16 residues. V lost 3 bases to trimming and J lost 0 bases, with 12 bases between them. The CDR3 loop reads CASSEGSYSSYNEQFF. In DNA form, the CDR3 reads TGTGCCAGCAGTGAGGGGTCCTACAGCTCCTACAATGAGCAGTTCTTC.

The V and J genes are TRBV29-1 and TRBJ2-7, with 9 bases identical to TRBD1. The germline CDR1 and CDR2 sequences are SQVTM and ANQGSEA. Trimming took 0 bases from V and 5 from J; bases not matched to a gene: 2. There are 13 residues in the CDR3. The CDR3 here is CSVEDGTGHEQYF. In DNA form, the CDR3 reads TGCAGCGTTGAAGACGGGACAGGGCACGAGCAGTACTTC.

The rearrangement joins TRBV6-5 to TRBJ1-1; tentatively, D is TRBD1 (5 bases). The CDR3 sequence is 14 residues long. V lost 0 bases and J 4 bases, leaving 9 bases between the germline ends. Germline V CDR1 and CDR2: MNHEY, SVGAGI. CDR3 loop: CASSYSTQGTEAFF. The CDR3 DNA reads TGTGCCAGCAGTTACTCTACCCAGGGCACTGAAGCTTTCTTT.

The chain is built from TRBV2 and TRBJ1-5, with TRBD1 matching 8 bases. The CDR3 spans 16 residues. Germline CDR1 and CDR2: SNHLY and FYNNEI. The trim removed 1 base at V and 6 bases at J, leaving 8 bases unmatched. The CDR3 loop reads CASSEGPGGVRQPQHF. The CDR3 DNA reads as TGTGCCAGCAGTGAAGGCCCAGGGGGCGTGCGTCAGCCCCAGCATTTT.

A remark on this clone: One base away lies a much larger clone, so this may be a sequencing read error. The V and J genes are TRBV11-3 and TRBJ2-1, with D tentatively TRBD1 (7 bases). The V end was cut by 2 bases, the J end by 8 bases, with 10 bases between. Germline V gene sequence: CDR1 SGHNT, CDR2 YENEEA. This CDR3 is built from 13 residues. CDR3: CASSLFRGDEQFF. CDR3 nucleotide sequence: TGTGCCAGCAGCTTATTCAGGGGGGATGAGCAGTTCTTC.

This clone was recorded at least ten times. The chain couples TRBV4-1 to TRBJ2-3; D gene ambiguous. Trimming shortened V by 1 base and J by 2 bases, and 10 bases separated the two germline ends. The CDR3 is made up of 15 amino acids. Germline V CDR1 and CDR2: MGHRA, YSYEKL. The CDR3 region is CASSQGESPTDTQYF. CDR3 DNA: TGCGCCAGCAGCCAAGGAGAGAGTCCCACAGATACGCAGTATTTT.

The chain employs TRBV19 and TRBJ2-1; unclear D gene. The V gene's germline CDR1 is LNHDA and CDR2 SQIVND (reference sequence). Trimming took 3 bases from V and 8 from J, leaving 17 bases between them. The CDR3 consists of 15 residues. The CDR3 loop reads CASSIVVEALYEQFF. The CDR3 bases are TGTGCCAGTAGTATTGTTGTAGAGGCTCTCTATGAGCAGTTCTTC.

The J gene is TRBJ1-1, the V gene TRBV14; no clear D gene. Germline values: CDR1 SGHDN, CDR2 FVKESK. The V end was cut by 4 bases, the J end by 4 bases, with 16 bases between. This CDR3 region has 15 residues. The CDR3 DNA reads as TGTGCCAGCAGCCCGGAAGCCGGGAAATCCACTGAAGCTTTCTTT. It encodes CASSPEAGKSTEAFF. Together with reference TRBV14 and TRBJ1-1, the CDR3 gives the full variable domain: EAGVTQFPSHSVIEKGQTVTLRCDPISGHDNLYWYRRVMGKEIKFLLHFVKESKQDESGMPNNRFLAERTGGTYSTLKVQPAELEDSGVYFCASSPEAGKSTEAFFGQGTRLTVV.

This clone was observed once. The CDR3 is CASSATIPGIYEQYF. The CDR3 DNA is TGTGCCAGCAGCGCTACGATTCCGGGTATCTACGAGCAGTACTTC. This chain links TRBV5-6 with TRBJ2-7; D is undetermined. CDR3 length: 15 amino acids. The V end lost 4 bases, the J end lost 3 bases, and 17 bases lay between the germline ends. The germline gives CDR1 SGHDT, CDR2 YYEEEE.

The chain is built from TRBV6-4 and TRBJ2-1, with unresolved D. Germline assignment: CDR1 MRHNA and CDR2 SNTAGT. V lost 2 bases and J 9 bases, leaving 11 bases between the germline ends. The CDR3 consists of 13 residues. CDR3 in amino acids: CASSDPRLGEQFF. The DNA of the CDR3 is TGTGCCAGCAGTGACCCACGGCTGGGTGAGCAGTTCTTC.

The J gene is TRBJ1-2, the V gene TRBV7-6, with TRBD1 matching 7 bases. The CDR3 runs 15 residues. Per the germline V gene, CDR1 is SGHVS and CDR2 is FNYEAQ. V lost 2 bases, J lost 3 bases, and 6 bases stayed unmatched. CDR3 sequence (DNA): TGTGCCAGCAGCTTATCGCAGGGGGGGTACTATGGCTACACCTTC. Protein sequence: CASSLSQGGYYGYTF.

V usage is TRBV5-1 and J usage is TRBJ2-3; 7 positions agree with TRBD1. CDR1 is SGHRS and CDR2 is YFSETQ in the germline V gene. V lost 4 bases to trimming and J lost 3 bases; unmatched junction nucleotides: 5. The length of the CDR3 is 14 residues. The CDR3 nucleotides read TGCGCCAGCAGCCTATCAGGGGGTACAGATACGCAGTATTTT. This sequence encodes CASSLSGGTDTQYF.

This rearrangement joins TRBV7-2 to TRBJ2-1; a weak D match, TRBD2 (5 bases). The CDR3 runs 15 residues. V lost 5 bases and J lost 6, with 17 bases in between. Germline values: CDR1 SGHTA, CDR2 FQGNSA. The CDR3 DNA reads TGTGCCAGCAGCCTAAGCACTAGTCTGGGCAATGAGCAGTTCTTC. Amino acid sequence: CASSLSTSLGNEQFF. The full variable domain, rest sourced from reference TRBV7-2 and TRBJ2-1, is GAGVSQSPSNKVTEKGKDVELRCDPISGHTALYWYRQSLGQGLEFLIYFQGNSAPDKSGLPSDRFSAERTGGSVSTLTIQRTQQEDSAVYLCASSLSTSLGNEQFFGPGTRLTVL.

A few counts support this clone. This chain joins TRBV7-9 and TRBJ1-4; possible D gene TRBD1, 5 bases. V was clipped by 6 bases and J by 5 bases, with 10 bases between them. Per germline, CDR1 SEHNR and CDR2 FQNEAQ (reference sequence). This CDR3 contains 13 residues. CDR3 amino acids: CASSGQGNEKLFF. The CDR3 DNA sequence: TGTGCCAGCAGTGGTCAGGGAAATGAAAAACTGTTTTTT.

V is TRBV28 and J is TRBJ1-4; D remains unclear. Germline V gene lookup returns CDR1 MDHEN and CDR2 SYDVKM. The germline V and J ends were trimmed by 3 bases and 0 bases, with 8 bases remaining between them. This CDR3 has 15 residues. CDR3 nucleotides: TGTGCCAGCAGTTTCCAGGCAGCAACTAATGAAAAACTGTTTTTT. This sequence encodes CASSFQAATNEKLFF. Using reference TRBV28 and TRBJ1-4 for the parts outside the CDR3, the full variable domain is DVKVTQSSRYLVKRTGEKVFLECVQDMDHENMFWYRQDPGLGLRLIYFSYDVKMKEKGDIPEGYSVSREKKERFSLILESASTNQTSMYLCASSFQAATNEKLFFGSGTQLSVL.

This chain's CDR3 is CATSVSAGDGYGYTF. DNA for the CDR3: TGTGCCACCAGCGTTTCGGCAGGGGATGGGTATGGCTACACCTTC. The chain uses TRBV15 and TRBJ1-2; TRBD1 is a possible D gene (6 bases). CDR3 length: 15 residues. V shed 5 bases and J shed 5 bases, with 18 bases lying between them. Germline V lookup: CDR1 LNHNV, CDR2 YYDKDF (reference sequence).

The chain recombines TRBV30 with TRBJ2-7, with a weak D call TRBD1 (6 bases). V lost 3 bases to trimming and J lost 4 bases, with 10 bases between them. The CDR3 consists of 12 residues. Germline CDR1 and CDR2: GTSNPN and SVGIG (reference sequence). CDR3 nucleotides: TGTGCCTGGAGGCAAGGGGGATACGAGCAGTACTTC. This translates into CAWRQGGYEQYF. Combining the CDR3 with reference TRBV30 and TRBJ2-7 gives the whole variable domain SQTIHQWPATLVQPVGSPLSLECTVEGTSNPNLYWYRQAAGRGLQLLFYSVGIGQISSEVPQNLSASRPQDRQFILSSKKLLLSDSGFYLCAWRQGGYEQYFGPGTRLTVT.

The rearrangement joins TRBV29-1 to TRBJ2-7; the D gene is possibly TRBD2 (7 bases). V was clipped by 4 bases and J by 3 bases, with 16 bases between them. The CDR3 length is 14 residues. Germline lookup yields CDR1 SQVTM and CDR2 ANQGSEA. CDR3 DNA: TGCAGCGTTGTATGGGGGGGCGCAGGCTACGAGCAGTACTTC. It is translated as CSVVWGGAGYEQYF.

The chain is built from TRBV6-5 and TRBJ1-1; D might be TRBD1 (6 bases). CDR3 length: 14 residues. Germline V gene data show CDR1 as MNHEY and CDR2 as SVGAGI. The germline V and J ends were trimmed by 6 bases and 5 bases, with 16 bases remaining between them. CDR3 DNA sequence: TGTGCCAGCAGATTACAGGGTTTTAATACTGAAGCTTTCTTT. It is translated as CASRLQGFNTEAFF.

A remark on this clone: Other DNA sequences in the same sample also yield this CDR3. V usage is TRBV7-6 and J usage is TRBJ2-1, with 11 bases aligning to TRBD2. The CDR3 is made up of 16 amino acids. Germline lookup yields CDR1 SGHVS and CDR2 FNYEAQ. Trimming cost V 4 bases and J 3 bases; bases outside gene matches: 5. CDR3 region: CASSSLAGGLYNEQFF. CDR3 DNA: TGTGCCAGCAGCTCTCTAGCGGGAGGTCTCTACAATGAGCAGTTCTTC.